This entry features one T cell receptor beta chain sequence. The sample originates from a study of blood T cell repertoires in COVID-19. Study details: The United States, Italy and Spain supplied acute and convalescent COVID-19 samples. PBMCs, B-cell-depleted T cells, or T cells were the source of the cDNA or gDNA that made up the material.

Authors' processing steps: Researchers report that nucleated cell counts were estimated from reference gene primer amplification. Sequenced by immunoSEQ multiplex PCR; TCRdb stores in-frame clones only, minus some. The V and J calls and the clone size are those of that table, but D and trimming were determined from the DNA. The table has 150,000 to 200,000 clones, about 86% seen once. The CDR3 consists of 14 residues. The V gene's germline CDR1 is PRHDT and CDR2 FYEKMQ (reference sequence). V shed 0 bases and J 6 bases; nucleotides not matched to a gene: 3. Sample: peripheral blood. V gene TRBV13 combines with J gene TRBJ2-7; 9 bases map to TRBD1. This sequence was found in a young man with active or convalescent COVID-19. The CDR3, as DNA: TGTGCCAGCAGCTTAGGACAGGGGGCGAGCGAGCAGTACGTC. Translating it yields CASSLGQGASEQYV.